These T cell receptor beta chains were read from a single sample in a study of shared T cell receptors in the human thymus. Sequencing was performed with immunoSEQ multiplex PCR; in TCRdb, only in-frame clones are kept and a portion is missing. The repertoire holds fewer than 700,000 clones, with approximately 90% as singletons. The sample also formed part of further work on human thymus T cells.

Sequenced input: thymocytes. Receptor source: a boy under three years old with a congenital heart defect. The CDR3 runs from the conserved cysteine through the conserved F or W. D genes are given only for firm matches. Expanded clones are given a class, and other clones once, few, many or no size at all.

DNA | CDR3 | D | J | size | V
TGTGCCAGCAGCCCCGGGGGTGAGGTCCATCAGCCCCAGCATTTT | CASSPGGEVHQPQHF | NA | TRBJ1-5 | NA | TRBV4-2
TGTGCCAGCAGTTCGGGACAACCCCTCTACGAGCAGTACTTC | CASSSGQPLYEQYF | NA | TRBJ2-7 | NA | TRBV28
TGTGCCAGCAGCGCCGTAGGAGACAGATACACCGGGGAGCTGTTTTTT | CASSAVGDRYTGELFF | NA | TRBJ2-2 | NA | TRBV25-1
TGTGCCAGCAGTTTGAAGCGGGTCGGGTACGAGCAGTACTTC | CASSLKRVGYEQYF | NA | TRBJ2-7 | once | TRBV27
TGTGCCAGCAGCCAGGATCCGGGACTAGCGGAAAACATTCAGTACTTC | CASSQDPGLAENIQYF | TRBD2 | TRBJ2-4 | NA | TRBV4-2
TGTGCCAGCAGCCAACCCGACAGGGGGCACTACAATGAGCAGTTCTTC | CASSQPDRGHYNEQFF | NA | TRBJ2-1 | NA | TRBV21-1
TGTGCCAGCAGTTCGCGGGAGACCGCCTACGAGCAGTACTTC | CASSSRETAYEQYF | TRBD2 | TRBJ2-7 | NA | TRBV27
TGTGCCAGCAGTCGAGACAGGGCAGAGACCCAGTACTTC | CASSRDRAETQYF | TRBD1 | TRBJ2-5 | NA | TRBV27
TGCGCCAGCAGCCCAAGGACTAGCGGGGAGGAAGAGCAGTACTTC | CASSPRTSGEEEQYF | TRBD2 | TRBJ2-7 | NA | TRBV4-3
TGTGCCAGCAGCTCCCGGACTAGCGGGAGTACCGGGGAGCTGTTTTTT | CASSSRTSGSTGELFF | TRBD2 | TRBJ2-2 | NA | TRBV14
TGTGCCAGCAGCTTCCTTTTGGGGGCGGGTCCGAACACCGGGGAGCTGTTTTTT | CASSFLLGAGPNTGELFF | NA | TRBJ2-2 | NA | TRBV7-9
TGTGCCAGCTTAGTTACCCGAAAAGATGCCGCAGGGACCGGGGAGCTGTTTTTT | CASLVTRKDAAGTGELFF | NA | TRBJ2-2 | NA | TRBV28
TGCGCCAGCAGCCCCCCGAGGGATTTACTAGCGGGAGATGTGACAGATACGCAGTATTTT | CASSPPRDLLAGDVTDTQYF | TRBD2 | TRBJ2-3 | NA | TRBV5-1
TGCAGCGTGGGGGTGGGGGTGACTAGGAACACCGGGGAGCTGTTTTTT | CSVGVGVTRNTGELFF | NA | TRBJ2-2 | few | TRBV29-1
TGCGCCAGCAGCTTATATGTCGCCGCGGGAGCGCTCACAGATACGCAGTATTTT | CASSLYVAAGALTDTQYF | TRBD2 | TRBJ2-3 | NA | TRBV5-1
TGTGCCAGCAGTTTAGGCGGGAGGTCATCGTACGAGCAGTACTTC | CASSLGGRSSYEQYF | TRBD2 | TRBJ2-7 | NA | TRBV27
TGTGCCATCAGTGAGCCGAGATTGGGACTAGCGGGAGGAGGCACAGATACGCAGTATTTT | CAISEPRLGLAGGGTDTQYF | TRBD2 | TRBJ2-3 | NA | TRBV10-3
TGTGCCAGCAGCCTTACTAGCGGGAGCACCGGGGAGCTGTTTTTT | CASSLTSGSTGELFF | TRBD2 | TRBJ2-2 | few | TRBV14
TGTGCCAGCAGTTTAGAGGGGGTGTGGGGCTACACCTTC | CASSLEGVWGYTF | NA | TRBJ1-2 | once | TRBV28
TGTGCCAGCAGCAAAGGTCCGGGGCCAAGGGGGCAGTACTTC | CASSKGPGPRGQYF | NA | TRBJ2-5 | NA | TRBV21-1
TGTGCCAGCAGCTTAGAAATGAAGACAGGGGATGAAAAACTGTTTTTT | CASSLEMKTGDEKLFF | TRBD1 | TRBJ1-4 | NA | TRBV7-6
TGTGCCAGCAGTACAATCAGACAGGGGAGGAACTACGAGCAGTACTTC | CASSTIRQGRNYEQYF | TRBD1 | TRBJ2-7 | NA | TRBV27
TGTGCCAGTTTACAGGGTGGAGGTCTCTACGAGCAGTACTTC | CASLQGGGLYEQYF | NA | TRBJ2-7 | NA | TRBV2
TGTGCCAGCAGCCCTCGGGGACAGCCGTACGAGCAGTACTTC | CASSPRGQPYEQYF | TRBD1 | TRBJ2-7 | NA | TRBV7-2
TGTGCCAGCAATCTCGGGACTAGCGGGACAGATACGCAGTATTTT | CASNLGTSGTDTQYF | TRBD2 | TRBJ2-3 | NA | TRBV6-6
TGTGCCAGCAGGCGGACTAGCGGACTCCCCTACGAGCAGTACTTC | CASRRTSGLPYEQYF | TRBD2 | TRBJ2-7 | NA | TRBV5-6
TGCGCCAGCAGCCAAGACATCAGGGGGTCCTACGAGCAGTACTTC | CASSQDIRGSYEQYF | TRBD1 | TRBJ2-7 | NA | TRBV4-3
TGTGCCAGCAGTTTACAGGGTTACGAGCAGTACTTC | CASSLQGYEQYF | NA | TRBJ2-7 | NA | TRBV11-3
TGTGCCAGCAGCCCCCGCCGGGAGGCAACTAGCACAGATACGCAGTATTTT | CASSPRREATSTDTQYF | TRBD2 | TRBJ2-3 | NA | TRBV7-9
TGTGCCAGCAGTTACTCCGGGGGGGGTCGCGCGGATACGCAGTATTTT | CASSYSGGGRADTQYF | TRBD2 | TRBJ2-3 | NA | TRBV6-5
TGTGCCAGCTCACCTGAGGAGGGGTTTTCTCTGCTAGCCAAAAACATTCAGTACTTC | CASSPEEGFSLLAKNIQYF | NA | TRBJ2-4 | NA | TRBV18
TGTGCCAGCAGTTTATTCGGGGCGACAGGGATAAGGAGTCAGCCCCAGCATTTT | CASSLFGATGIRSQPQHF | TRBD1 | TRBJ1-5 | NA | TRBV27
TGTGCCAGCAGCAGGCCTGACAATAGGGACTTCCAAGAGACCCAGTACTTC | CASSRPDNRDFQETQYF | NA | TRBJ2-5 | NA | TRBV7-2
TGCGCCAGCAGCTTGGAGGGATATAACCGGGACTCTTCCTACAATGAGCAGTTCTTC | CASSLEGYNRDSSYNEQFF | NA | TRBJ2-1 | once | TRBV5-1
TGTGCCACCGACACTAGCGGGAGTACCTACGAGCAGTACTTC | CATDTSGSTYEQYF | TRBD2 | TRBJ2-7 | once | TRBV10-3
TGTGCCTGGAAACCTGCCCTCTCCTACGAGCAGTACTTC | CAWKPALSYEQYF | NA | TRBJ2-7 | NA | TRBV30
TGTGCCAGTAGTATCCCGGGGGAGACCCAGTACTTC | CASSIPGETQYF | NA | TRBJ2-5 | few | TRBV19
TGTGCCAGCAGCTTAGGCGACAGGGGGCATACTGAAGCTTTCTTT | CASSLGDRGHTEAFF | TRBD1 | TRBJ1-1 | NA | TRBV7-8
TGCGCCAGCAGCCAAGATTGGGACAGGGACACTGAAGCTTTCTTT | CASSQDWDRDTEAFF | TRBD1 | TRBJ1-1 | NA | TRBV4-3
TGTGCCAGCAATCCGGGTCTTTATCAGCCCCAGCATTTT | CASNPGLYQPQHF | NA | TRBJ1-5 | NA | TRBV21-1
TGTGCCAGCAGTTATAATCCCGACAATGAGCAGTTCTTC | CASSYNPDNEQFF | NA | TRBJ2-1 | NA | TRBV6-5
TGTGCCAGCAGCTTAGCCGGGACTAGCGGAGAATCCTCCTACGAGCAGTACTTC | CASSLAGTSGESSYEQYF | TRBD2 | TRBJ2-7 | NA | TRBV7-2
TGTGCCAGCAGTGAAGGGACAGGGGCTTACACCGGGGAGCTGTTTTTT | CASSEGTGAYTGELFF | TRBD1 | TRBJ2-2 | once | TRBV6-4
TGTGCCAGCAGCTTTAACAGGGGGAACGGCTATGGCTACACCTTC | CASSFNRGNGYGYTF | TRBD1 | TRBJ1-2 | NA | TRBV5-6
TGTGCCAGCAGTTTCCGAGGACAGGGGAGAGGGACCCAGTACTTC | CASSFRGQGRGTQYF | TRBD1 | TRBJ2-5 | NA | TRBV6-5
TGTGCCAGCAGTGAATTCAGGGAAGGGAGCACAGATACGCAGTATTTT | CASSEFREGSTDTQYF | NA | TRBJ2-3 | once | TRBV2
TGTGCCAGCAGCGTTAGCGGGAGATCGAGGGAGCAGTTCTTC | CASSVSGRSREQFF | TRBD2 | TRBJ2-1 | NA | TRBV5-6
TGTGCCAGCGGCCCAGGGGCCAGTACTGAAGCTTTCTTT | CASGPGASTEAFF | NA | TRBJ1-1 | NA | TRBV7-3
TGTGCCAGCCCCAGGAGCGGGAACGGCAATGAGCAGTTCTTC | CASPRSGNGNEQFF | TRBD2 | TRBJ2-1 | few | TRBV7-2
TGTGCCAGCAGTTTACGGTCCTATGGCTACACCTTC | CASSLRSYGYTF | NA | TRBJ1-2 | NA | TRBV28
TGTGCCATCAGTGAAAGTCAACTAGCGACCTACAATGAGCAGTTCTTC | CAISESQLATYNEQFF | TRBD2 | TRBJ2-1 | NA | TRBV10-3
TGTGCCATCAGTGGTCCCCCAGCGGGAGGGCCGTACGAGCAGTACTTC | CAISGPPAGGPYEQYF | TRBD2 | TRBJ2-7 | once | TRBV10-3
TGTGCCAGCGGTCTGGGCCTAGCGGGAGATACGCAGTATTTT | CASGLGLAGDTQYF | TRBD2 | TRBJ2-3 | NA | TRBV27
TGCGCCAGCAGACACCACCGAGACAGGGACTCCTACGAGCAGTACTTC | CASRHHRDRDSYEQYF | TRBD1 | TRBJ2-7 | NA | TRBV10-2